A selection of T cell receptor beta chains follows, all from one sample in a study of T cell repertoires in cytomegalovirus infection. In TCRdb, the reads were re-called with MiXCR into one record per CDR3 protein. The sample comprises 110,000 to 150,000 distinct CDR3 sequences, around 32% of which are singletons, and roughly half rests with the top ten. For these TCRs, the target antigens are not known. The sample was CD8+ T cells from cultured PBMCs, taken from culture after CMV antigen stimulation. These receptors were obtained from a human donor in good health (CMV status not recorded). Some clones in this sample may be carry-over from other donors' samples. Both conserved end residues are part of each CDR3. D genes are given only for firm matches.

J | D | V | CDR3
TRBJ2-2 | . | TRBV7-6 | CASSLGVNTGELFF
TRBJ2-1 | TRBD2 | TRBV7-9 | CASSLASGGYNEQFF
TRBJ1-2 | TRBD1 | TRBV29-1 | CSAGPNDRDYGYTF
TRBJ2-5 | . | TRBV7-2 | CASSLVGGPGETQYF
TRBJ1-4 | . | TRBV27 | CASSDPGPEKLFF
TRBJ1-2 | TRBD1 | TRBV7-9 | CVSSLGTEYYGYTF
TRBJ1-1 | . | TRBV19 | CASSQGSIEAFF
TRBJ1-2 | . | TRBV7-9 | CASSRGADGYTF
TRBJ2-7 | TRBD2 | TRBV7-8 | CASSLETSGGFYEQYF
TRBJ2-7 | . | TRBV20-1 | CSATDRSQYEQYF
TRBJ2-1 | . | TRBV20-1 | CSARDESSSYNEQFF